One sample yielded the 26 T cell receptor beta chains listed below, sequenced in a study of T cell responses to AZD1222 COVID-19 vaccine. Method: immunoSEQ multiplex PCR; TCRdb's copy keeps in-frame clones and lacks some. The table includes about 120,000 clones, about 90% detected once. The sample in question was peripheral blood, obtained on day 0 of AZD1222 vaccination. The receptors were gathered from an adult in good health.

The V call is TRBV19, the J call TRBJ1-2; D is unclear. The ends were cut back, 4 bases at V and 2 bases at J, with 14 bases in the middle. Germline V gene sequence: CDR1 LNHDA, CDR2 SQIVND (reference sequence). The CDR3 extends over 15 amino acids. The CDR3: CASSNPLLGNYGYTF. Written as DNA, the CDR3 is TGTGCCAGTAGTAACCCTCTTTTGGGGAACTATGGCTACACCTTC.

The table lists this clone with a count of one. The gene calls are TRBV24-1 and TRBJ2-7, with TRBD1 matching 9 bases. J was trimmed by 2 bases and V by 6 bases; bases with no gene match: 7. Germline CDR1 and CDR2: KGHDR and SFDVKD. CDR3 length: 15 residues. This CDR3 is CATSPWDRVTYEQYF. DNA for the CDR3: TGTGCCACCAGTCCCTGGGACAGGGTTACCTACGAGCAGTACTTC.

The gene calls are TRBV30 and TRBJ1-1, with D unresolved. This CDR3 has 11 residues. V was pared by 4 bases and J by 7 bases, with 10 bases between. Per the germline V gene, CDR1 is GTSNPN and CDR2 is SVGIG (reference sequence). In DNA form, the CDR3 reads TGTGCCTGGATGTCTTTGGTTGAAGCTTTCTTT. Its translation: CAWMSLVEAFF.

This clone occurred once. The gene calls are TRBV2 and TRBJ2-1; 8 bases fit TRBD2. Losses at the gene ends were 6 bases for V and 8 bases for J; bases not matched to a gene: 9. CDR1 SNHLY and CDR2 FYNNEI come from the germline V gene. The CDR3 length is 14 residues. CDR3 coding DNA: TGTGCCAGCAGCGGACTAGCCGGGATGGATGAGCAGTTCTTC. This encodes CASSGLAGMDEQFF.

The CDR3 is CAAGGINTEAFF. The DNA for the CDR3 is TGTGCCGCGGGGGGGATAAACACTGAAGCTTTCTTT. The chain is built from TRBV3-1 (or the pseudogene TRBV3-2) and TRBJ1-1; TRBD1 might be the D (5 bases). This CDR3 contains 12 residues. V lost 11 bases to trimming and J lost 2 bases, with 12 bases between them. The germline V gene encodes CDR1 LGHDT and CDR2 YNNKEL (reference sequence).

Here the CDR3 reads CASSLALDRPTEAFF. CDR3 DNA sequence: TGTGCCAGCTCACTGGCGTTGGACCGACCCACTGAAGCTTTCTTT. The rearrangement joins TRBV18 to TRBJ1-1; D unresolved. V was cut by 4 bases and J by 4 bases, with 16 bases left in between. CDR3 length: 15 residues. Per germline, CDR1 KGHSH and CDR2 LQKENI.

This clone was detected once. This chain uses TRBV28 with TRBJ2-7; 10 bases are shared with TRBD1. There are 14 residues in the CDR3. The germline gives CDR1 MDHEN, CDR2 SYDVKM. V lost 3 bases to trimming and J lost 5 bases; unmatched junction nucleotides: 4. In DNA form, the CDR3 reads TGTGCCAGCAGTTTCTCGGGACAGGGGAACGAGCAGTACTTC. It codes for CASSFSGQGNEQYF.

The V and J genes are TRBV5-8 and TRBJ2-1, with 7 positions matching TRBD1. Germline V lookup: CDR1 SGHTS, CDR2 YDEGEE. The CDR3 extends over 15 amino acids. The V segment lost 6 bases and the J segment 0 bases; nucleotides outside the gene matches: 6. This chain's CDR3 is CASKGARGSYNEQFF. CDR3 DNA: TGTGCCAGCAAGGGGGCGCGCGGCTCCTACAATGAGCAGTTCTTC.

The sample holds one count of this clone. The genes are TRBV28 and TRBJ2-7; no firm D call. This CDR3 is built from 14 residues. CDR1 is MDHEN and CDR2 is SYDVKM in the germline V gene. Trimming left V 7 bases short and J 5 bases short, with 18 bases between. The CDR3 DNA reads TGTGCCAGCACTCTAGTTGGGGTTTCCAACGAGCAGTACTTC. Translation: CASTLVGVSNEQYF.

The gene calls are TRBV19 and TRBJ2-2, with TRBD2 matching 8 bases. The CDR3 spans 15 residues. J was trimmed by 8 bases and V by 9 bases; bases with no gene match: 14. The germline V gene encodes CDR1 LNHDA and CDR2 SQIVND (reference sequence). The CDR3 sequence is CASIGASGYEGELFF. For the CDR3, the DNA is TGTGCCAGCATTGGGGCTAGCGGGTATGAGGGGGAGCTGTTTTTT. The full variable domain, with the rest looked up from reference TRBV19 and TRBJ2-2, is DGGITQSPKYLFRKEGQNVTLSCEQNLNHDAMYWYRQDPGQGLRLIYYSQIVNDFQKGDIAEGYSVSREKKESFPLTVTSAQKNPTAFYLCASIGASGYEGELFFGEGSRLTVL.

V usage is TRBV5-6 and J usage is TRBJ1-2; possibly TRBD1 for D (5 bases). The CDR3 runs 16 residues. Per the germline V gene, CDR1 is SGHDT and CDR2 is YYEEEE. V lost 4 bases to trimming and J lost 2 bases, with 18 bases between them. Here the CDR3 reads CASSLLRTSPNYGYTF. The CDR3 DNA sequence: TGTGCCAGCAGCCTACTTAGGACATCACCCAACTATGGCTACACCTTC.

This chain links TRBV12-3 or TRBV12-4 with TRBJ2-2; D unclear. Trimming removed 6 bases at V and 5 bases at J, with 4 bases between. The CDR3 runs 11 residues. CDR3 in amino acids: CASSITGELFF. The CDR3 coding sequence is TGTGCCAGCAGCATTACCGGGGAGCTGTTTTTT.

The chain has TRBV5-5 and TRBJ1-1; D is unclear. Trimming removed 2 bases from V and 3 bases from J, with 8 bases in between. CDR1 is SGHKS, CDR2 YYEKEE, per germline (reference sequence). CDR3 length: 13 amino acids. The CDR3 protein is CASSFTGDTEAFF. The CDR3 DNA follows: TGTGCCAGCAGCTTTACTGGGGACACTGAAGCTTTCTTT.

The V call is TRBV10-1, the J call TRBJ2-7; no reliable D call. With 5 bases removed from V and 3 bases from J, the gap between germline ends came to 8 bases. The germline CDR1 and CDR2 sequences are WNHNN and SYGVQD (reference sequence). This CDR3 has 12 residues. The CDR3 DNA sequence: TGCGCCAGCAGTCACCCTTTCTACGAGCAGTACTTC. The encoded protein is CASSHPFYEQYF.

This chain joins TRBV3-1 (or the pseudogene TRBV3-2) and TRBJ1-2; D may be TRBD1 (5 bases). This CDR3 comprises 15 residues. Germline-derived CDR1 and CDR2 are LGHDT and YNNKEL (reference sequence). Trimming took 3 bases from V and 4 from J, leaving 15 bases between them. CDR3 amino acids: CASSQSRAMGYGYTF. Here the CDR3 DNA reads TGTGCCAGCAGCCAGAGCAGGGCAATGGGCTATGGCTACACCTTC.

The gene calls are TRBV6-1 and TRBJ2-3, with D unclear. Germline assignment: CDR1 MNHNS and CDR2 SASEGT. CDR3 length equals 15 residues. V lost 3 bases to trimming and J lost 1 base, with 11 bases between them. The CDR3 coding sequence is TGTGCCAGCAGTGAGGGGTTTGTTGGCACAGATACGCAGTATTTT. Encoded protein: CASSEGFVGTDTQYF.

DNA for the CDR3: TGTGCCAGCAGCTTAAGTTCGGGACTAGGGGGGGACAATGAGCAGTTCTTC. Protein sequence: CASSLSSGLGGDNEQFF. This chain uses TRBV7-3 with TRBJ2-1; 8 bases match TRBD2. V shed 1 base, J shed 5 bases, and the junction held 10 bases outside the gene matches. Germline loops: CDR1 SGHTA, CDR2 FQGTGA. The CDR3 extends over 17 amino acids.

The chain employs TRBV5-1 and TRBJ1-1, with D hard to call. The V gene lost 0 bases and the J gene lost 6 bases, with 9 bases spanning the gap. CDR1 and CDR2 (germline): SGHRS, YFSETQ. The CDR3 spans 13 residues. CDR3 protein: CASSLAPSAEAFF. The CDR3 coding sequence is TGCGCCAGCAGCTTGGCCCCCTCAGCTGAAGCTTTCTTT.

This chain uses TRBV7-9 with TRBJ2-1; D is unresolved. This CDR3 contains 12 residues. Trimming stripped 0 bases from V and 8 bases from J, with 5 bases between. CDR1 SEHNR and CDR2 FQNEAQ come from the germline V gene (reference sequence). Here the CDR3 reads CASSLAYDEQFF. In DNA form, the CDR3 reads TGTGCCAGCAGCTTAGCGTACGATGAGCAGTTCTTC. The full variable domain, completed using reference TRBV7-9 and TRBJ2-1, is DTGVSQNPRHKITKRGQNVTFRCDPISEHNRLYWYRQTLGQGPEFLTYFQNEAQLEKSRLLSDRFSAERPKGSFSTLEIQRTEQGDSAMYLCASSLAYDEQFFGPGTRLTVL.

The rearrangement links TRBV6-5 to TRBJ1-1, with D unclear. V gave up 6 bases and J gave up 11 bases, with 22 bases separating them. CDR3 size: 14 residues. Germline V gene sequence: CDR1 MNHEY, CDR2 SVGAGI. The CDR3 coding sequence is TGTGCCAGCAGACCAAATTCCAACCCGCTCGGGGCTTTCTTT. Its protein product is CASRPNSNPLGAFF.

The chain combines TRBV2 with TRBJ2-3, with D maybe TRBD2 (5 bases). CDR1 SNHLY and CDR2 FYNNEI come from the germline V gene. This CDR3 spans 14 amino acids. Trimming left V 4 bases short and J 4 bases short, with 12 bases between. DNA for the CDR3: TGTGCCAGCAGTGTGGGAGTATGGTCAGATACGCAGTATTTT. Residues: CASSVGVWSDTQYF.

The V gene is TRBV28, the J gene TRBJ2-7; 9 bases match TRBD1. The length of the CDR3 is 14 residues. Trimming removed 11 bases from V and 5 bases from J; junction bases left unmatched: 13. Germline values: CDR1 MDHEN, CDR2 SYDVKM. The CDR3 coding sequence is TGTGCCTCCCGGGGGGACAGGGTGAGCCACGAGCAGTACTTC. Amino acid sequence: CASRGDRVSHEQYF.

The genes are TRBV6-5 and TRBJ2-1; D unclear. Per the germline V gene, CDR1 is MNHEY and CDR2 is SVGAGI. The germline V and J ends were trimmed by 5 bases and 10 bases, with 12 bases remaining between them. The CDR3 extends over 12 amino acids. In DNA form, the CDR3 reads TGTGCCAGCAGTCCCACGATTCTGGAGCAGTTCTTC. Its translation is CASSPTILEQFF.

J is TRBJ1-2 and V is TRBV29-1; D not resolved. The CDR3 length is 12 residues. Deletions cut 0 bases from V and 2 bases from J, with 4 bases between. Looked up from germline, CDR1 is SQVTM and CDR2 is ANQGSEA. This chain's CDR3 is CSVEDGNYGYTF. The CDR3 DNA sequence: TGCAGCGTTGAAGACGGGAACTATGGCTACACCTTC.

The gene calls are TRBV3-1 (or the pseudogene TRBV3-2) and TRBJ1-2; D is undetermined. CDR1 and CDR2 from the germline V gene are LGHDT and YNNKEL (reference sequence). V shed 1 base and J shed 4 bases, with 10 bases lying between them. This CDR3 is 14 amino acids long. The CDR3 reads CASSQGSHSYGYTF. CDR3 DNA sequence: TGTGCCAGCAGCCAAGGCAGCCATTCCTATGGCTACACCTTC.

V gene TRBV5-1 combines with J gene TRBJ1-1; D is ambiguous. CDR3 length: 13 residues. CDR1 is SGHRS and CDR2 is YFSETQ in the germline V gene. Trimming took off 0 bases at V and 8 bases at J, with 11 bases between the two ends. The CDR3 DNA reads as TGCGCCAGCAGCTTGGCCAATACCCGGGAAGCTTTCTTT. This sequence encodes CASSLANTREAFF.